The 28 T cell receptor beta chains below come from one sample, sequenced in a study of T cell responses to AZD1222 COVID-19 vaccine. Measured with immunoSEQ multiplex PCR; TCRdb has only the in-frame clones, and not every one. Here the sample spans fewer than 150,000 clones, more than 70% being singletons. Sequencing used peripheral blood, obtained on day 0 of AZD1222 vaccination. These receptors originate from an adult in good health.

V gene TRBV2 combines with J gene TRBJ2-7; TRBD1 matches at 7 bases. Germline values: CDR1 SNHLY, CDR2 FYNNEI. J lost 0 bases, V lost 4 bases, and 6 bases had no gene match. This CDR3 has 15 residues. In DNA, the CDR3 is TGTGCCAGCAGTGGGGGACAGCAAACCTCCTACGAGCAGTACTTC. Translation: CASSGGQQTSYEQYF.

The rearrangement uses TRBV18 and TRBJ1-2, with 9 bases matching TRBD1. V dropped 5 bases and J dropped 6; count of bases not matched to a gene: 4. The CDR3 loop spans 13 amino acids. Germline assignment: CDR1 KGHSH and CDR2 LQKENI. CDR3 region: CASSTWTGDGYTF. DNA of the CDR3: TGTGCCAGCTCAACCTGGACAGGGGATGGCTACACCTTC.

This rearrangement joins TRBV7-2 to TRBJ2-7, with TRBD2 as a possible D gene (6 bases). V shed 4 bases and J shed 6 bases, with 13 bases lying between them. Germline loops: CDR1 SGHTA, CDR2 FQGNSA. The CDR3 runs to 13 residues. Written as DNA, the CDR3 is TGTGCCAGCAGCTCGGCGGGGCTCTCCGAGCAGTACTTC. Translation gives CASSSAGLSEQYF.

The CDR3 nucleotides are TGTGCCAGCCAGGACAGGGCCTACGAGCAGTACTTC. Translation: CASQDRAYEQYF. V gene TRBV6-5 combines with J gene TRBJ2-7; 8 bases match TRBD1. Germline V lookup: CDR1 MNHEY, CDR2 SVGAGI. CDR3 size: 12 residues. The V segment lost 8 bases and the J segment 2 bases; nucleotides outside the gene matches: 2.

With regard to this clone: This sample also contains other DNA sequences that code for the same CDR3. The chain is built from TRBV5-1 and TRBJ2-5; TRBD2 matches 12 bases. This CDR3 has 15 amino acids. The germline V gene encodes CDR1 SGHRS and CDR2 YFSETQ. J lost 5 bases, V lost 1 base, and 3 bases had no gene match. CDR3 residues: CASSLTSGGQETQYF. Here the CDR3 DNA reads TGCGCCAGCAGCTTGACTAGCGGGGGGCAGGAGACCCAGTACTTC.

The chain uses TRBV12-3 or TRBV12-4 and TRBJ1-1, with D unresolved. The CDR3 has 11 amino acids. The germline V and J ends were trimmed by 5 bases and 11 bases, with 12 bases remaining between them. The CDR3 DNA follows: TGTGCCAGCAGTGGCCCCGGGTTGGCTTTCTTT. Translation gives CASSGPGLAFF.

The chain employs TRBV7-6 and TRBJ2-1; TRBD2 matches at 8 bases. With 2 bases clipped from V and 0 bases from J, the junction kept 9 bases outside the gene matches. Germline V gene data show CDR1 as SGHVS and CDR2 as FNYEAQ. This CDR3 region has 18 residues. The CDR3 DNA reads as TGTGCCAGCAGCTTAACCCCCGCGGGGGGTTACTCCTACAATGAGCAGTTCTTC. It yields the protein CASSLTPAGGYSYNEQFF.

In DNA, the CDR3 is TGTGCCAGCAGCTTAGACAGTAACAATGAGCAGTTCTTC. It specifies CASSLDSNNEQFF. The chain recombines TRBV7-3 with TRBJ2-1; D possibly corresponds to TRBD1 (5 bases). Germline V CDR1 and CDR2: SGHTA, FQGTGA. V was pared by 2 bases and J by 5 bases, with 7 bases between. This CDR3 region has 13 residues.

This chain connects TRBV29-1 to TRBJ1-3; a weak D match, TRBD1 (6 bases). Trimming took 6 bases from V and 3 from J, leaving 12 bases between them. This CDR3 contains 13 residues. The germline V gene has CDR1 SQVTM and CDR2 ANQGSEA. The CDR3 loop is CSVETGLGNTIYF. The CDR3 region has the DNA TGCAGCGTGGAAACAGGGCTTGGAAACACCATATATTTT.

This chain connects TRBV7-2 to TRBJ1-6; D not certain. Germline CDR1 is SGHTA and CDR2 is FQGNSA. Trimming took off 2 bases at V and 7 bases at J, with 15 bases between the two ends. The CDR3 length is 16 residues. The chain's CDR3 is CASSLRQPGNNSPLHF. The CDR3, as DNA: TGTGCCAGCAGCTTAAGGCAACCAGGAAACAATTCACCCCTCCACTTT.

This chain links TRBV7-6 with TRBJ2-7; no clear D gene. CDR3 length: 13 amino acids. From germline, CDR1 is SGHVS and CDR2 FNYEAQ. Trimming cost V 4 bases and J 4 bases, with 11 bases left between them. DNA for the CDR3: TGTGCCAGCAGCTCTAACCCGGGTTACGAGCAGTACTTC. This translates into CASSSNPGYEQYF. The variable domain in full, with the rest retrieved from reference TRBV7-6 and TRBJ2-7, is GAGVSQSPRYKVTKRGQDVALRCDPISGHVSLYWYRQALGQGPEFLTYFNYEAQQDKSGLPNDRFSAERPEGSISTLTIQRTEQRDSAMYRCASSSNPGYEQYFGPGTRLTVT.

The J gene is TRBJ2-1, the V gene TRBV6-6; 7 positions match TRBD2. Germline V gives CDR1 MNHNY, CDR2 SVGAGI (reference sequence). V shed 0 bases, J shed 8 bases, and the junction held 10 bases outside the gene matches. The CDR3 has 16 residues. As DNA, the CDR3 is TGTGCCAGCAGTTACTCGACCAGCGGGGAAGGGGATGAGCAGTTCTTC. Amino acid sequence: CASSYSTSGEGDEQFF.

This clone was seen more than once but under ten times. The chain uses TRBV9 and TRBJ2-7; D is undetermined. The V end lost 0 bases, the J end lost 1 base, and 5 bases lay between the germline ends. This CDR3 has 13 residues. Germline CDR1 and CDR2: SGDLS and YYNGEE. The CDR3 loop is CASSVDPSYEQYF. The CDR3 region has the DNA TGTGCCAGCAGCGTAGACCCTTCCTACGAGCAGTACTTC.

The CDR3 reads CASSPSSALGYTF. CDR3 in DNA: TGCGCCAGCAGCCCGAGTTCGGCTTTGGGCTACACCTTC. This chain uses TRBV5-1 with TRBJ1-2, with D uncertain. Germline V CDR1 and CDR2: SGHRS, YFSETQ. CDR3 length: 13 residues. Trimming pared 4 bases from V and 8 bases from J, leaving 15 bases between.

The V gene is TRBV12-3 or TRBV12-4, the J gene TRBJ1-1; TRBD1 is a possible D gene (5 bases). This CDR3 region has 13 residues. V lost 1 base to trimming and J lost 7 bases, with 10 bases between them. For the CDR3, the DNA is TGTGCCAGCAGTTTAGTGTCGGGGGGTGAAGCTTTCTTT. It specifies CASSLVSGGEAFF.

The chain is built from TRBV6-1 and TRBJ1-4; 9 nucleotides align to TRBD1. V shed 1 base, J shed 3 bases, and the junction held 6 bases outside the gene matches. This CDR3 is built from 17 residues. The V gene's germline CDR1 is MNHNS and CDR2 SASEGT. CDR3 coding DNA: TGTGCCAGCAGTGAAGAGGGACAGGGATTTCCTAATGAAAAACTGTTTTTT. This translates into CASSEEGQGFPNEKLFF.

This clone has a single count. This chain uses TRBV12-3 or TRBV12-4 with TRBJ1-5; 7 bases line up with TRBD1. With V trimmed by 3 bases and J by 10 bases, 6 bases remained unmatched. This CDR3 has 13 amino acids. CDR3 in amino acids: CASSFTGDGPQHF. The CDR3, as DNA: TGTGCCAGCAGTTTCACAGGGGATGGACCCCAGCATTTT.

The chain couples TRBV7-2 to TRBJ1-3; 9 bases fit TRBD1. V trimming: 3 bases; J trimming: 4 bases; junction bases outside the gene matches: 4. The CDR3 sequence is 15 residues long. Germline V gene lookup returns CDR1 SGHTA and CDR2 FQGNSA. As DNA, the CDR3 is TGTGCCAGCAGCTTTGGGACAGGGAAAGGAAACACCATATATTTT. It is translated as CASSFGTGKGNTIYF. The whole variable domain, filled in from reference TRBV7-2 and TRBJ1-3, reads GAGVSQSPSNKVTEKGKDVELRCDPISGHTALYWYRQSLGQGLEFLIYFQGNSAPDKSGLPSDRFSAERTGGSVSTLTIQRTQQEDSAVYLCASSFGTGKGNTIYFGEGSWLTVV.

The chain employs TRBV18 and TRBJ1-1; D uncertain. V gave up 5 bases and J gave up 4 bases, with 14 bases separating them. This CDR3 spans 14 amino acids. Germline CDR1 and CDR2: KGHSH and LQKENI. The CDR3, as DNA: TGTGCCAGCTCAGTAAATGAGGTCTCCACTGAAGCTTTCTTT. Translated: CASSVNEVSTEAFF. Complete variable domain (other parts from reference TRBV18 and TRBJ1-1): NAGVMQNPRHLVRRRGQEARLRCSPMKGHSHVYWYRQLPEEGLKFMVYLQKENIIDESGMPKERFSAEFPKEGPSILRIQQVVRGDSAAYFCASSVNEVSTEAFFGQGTRLTVV.

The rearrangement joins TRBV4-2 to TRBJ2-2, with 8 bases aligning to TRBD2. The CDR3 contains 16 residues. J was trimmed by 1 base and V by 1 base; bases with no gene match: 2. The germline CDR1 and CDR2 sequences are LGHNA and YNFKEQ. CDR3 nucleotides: TGTGCCAGCAGCCAAGGGCTAGCGGGGAACACCGGGGAGCTGTTTTTT. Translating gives CASSQGLAGNTGELFF.

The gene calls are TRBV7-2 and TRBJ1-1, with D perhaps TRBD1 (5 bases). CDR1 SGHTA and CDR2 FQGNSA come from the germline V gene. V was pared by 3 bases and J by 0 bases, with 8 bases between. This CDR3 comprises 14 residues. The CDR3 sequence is CASSFGGVNTEAFF. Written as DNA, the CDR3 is TGTGCCAGCAGCTTCGGGGGGGTGAACACTGAAGCTTTCTTT.

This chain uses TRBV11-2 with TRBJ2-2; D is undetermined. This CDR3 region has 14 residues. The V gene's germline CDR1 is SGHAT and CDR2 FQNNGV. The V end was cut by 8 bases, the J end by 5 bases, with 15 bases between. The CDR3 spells CASATPWRTGELFF. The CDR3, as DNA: TGTGCCAGCGCCACTCCGTGGCGGACCGGGGAGCTGTTTTTT.

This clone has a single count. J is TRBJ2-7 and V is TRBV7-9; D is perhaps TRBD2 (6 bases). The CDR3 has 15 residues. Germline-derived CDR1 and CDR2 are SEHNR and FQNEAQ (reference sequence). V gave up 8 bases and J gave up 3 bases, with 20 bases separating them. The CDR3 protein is CASSGGRDSNYEQYF. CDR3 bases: TGTGCCAGCTCCGGTGGACGGGACTCCAACTACGAGCAGTACTTC.

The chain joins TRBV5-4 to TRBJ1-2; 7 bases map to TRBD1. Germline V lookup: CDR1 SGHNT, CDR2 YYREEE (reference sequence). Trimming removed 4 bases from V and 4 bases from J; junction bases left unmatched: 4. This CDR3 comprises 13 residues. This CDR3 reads CASSEGTAYGYTF. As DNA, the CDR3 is TGTGCCAGCAGCGAGGGGACAGCCTATGGCTACACCTTC.

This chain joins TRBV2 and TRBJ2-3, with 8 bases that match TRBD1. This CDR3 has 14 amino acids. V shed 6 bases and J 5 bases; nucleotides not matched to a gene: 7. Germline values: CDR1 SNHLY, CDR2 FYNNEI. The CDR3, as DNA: TGTGCCAGCAGGGGCAGGGGGCTGAGAGATACGCAGTATTTT. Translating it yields CASRGRGLRDTQYF. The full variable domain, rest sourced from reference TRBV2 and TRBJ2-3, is EPEVTQTPSHQVTQMGQEVILRCVPISNHLYFYWYRQILGQKVEFLVSFYNNEISEKSEIFDDQFSVERPDGSNFTLKIRSTKLEDSAMYFCASRGRGLRDTQYFGPGTRLTVL.

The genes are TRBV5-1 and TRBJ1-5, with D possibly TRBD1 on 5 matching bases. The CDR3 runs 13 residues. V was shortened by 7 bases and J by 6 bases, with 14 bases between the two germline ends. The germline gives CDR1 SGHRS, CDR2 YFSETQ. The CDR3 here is CASAPGGGQPQHF. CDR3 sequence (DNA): TGCGCCAGCGCCCCTGGGGGGGGTCAGCCCCAGCATTTT.

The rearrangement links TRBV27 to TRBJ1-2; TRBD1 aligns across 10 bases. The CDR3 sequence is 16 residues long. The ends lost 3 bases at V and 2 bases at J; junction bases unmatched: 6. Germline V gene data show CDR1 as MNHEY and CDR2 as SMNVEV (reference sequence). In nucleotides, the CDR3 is TGTGCCAGCAGTTTGGGGACAGGGGCCTCCAACTATGGCTACACCTTC. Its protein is CASSLGTGASNYGYTF.

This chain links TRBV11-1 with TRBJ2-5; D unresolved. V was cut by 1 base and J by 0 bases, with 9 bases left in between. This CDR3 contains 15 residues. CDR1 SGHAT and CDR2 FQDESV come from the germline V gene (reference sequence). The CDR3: CASSLGDWYQETQYF. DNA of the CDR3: TGTGCCAGCAGCTTAGGGGATTGGTACCAAGAGACCCAGTACTTC.